One sample yielded the 18 T cell receptor beta chains listed below, sequenced in a study of STAT3 mutations in large granular lymphocyte leukemia. Assay used: immunoSEQ multiplex PCR; TCRdb lists only in-frame clones, some missing. This sample has fewer than 2,500 clones, with 22% found just once. Broader study findings: At least one immunodominant TCR beta clonotype appeared in every T-cell large granular lymphocyte leukemia patient.

For these TCRs, the target antigens are not known. The sample consisted of peripheral blood mononuclear cells. Receptors originate from a man aged 60 to 69 with T-cell large granular lymphocyte leukemia. Some clones in this sample may be carry-over from other donors' samples.

V and J are TRBV14 and TRBJ1-2; TRBD1 matches at 7 bases. The ends lost 2 bases at V and 7 bases at J; junction bases unmatched: 1. The germline V gene encodes CDR1 SGHDN and CDR2 FVKESK. The CDR3 sequence is 12 residues long. The CDR3 nucleotides read TGTGCCAGCAGCCAAACAGGGGTTGGCTACACCTTC. Translated: CASSQTGVGYTF.

This clone showed up just a few times. This sequence joins TRBV29-1 and TRBJ2-3; TRBD1 is a possible D gene (5 bases). V lost 5 bases to trimming and J lost 3 bases, with 12 bases between them. Germline-derived CDR1 and CDR2 are SQVTM and ANQGSEA. This CDR3 region has 13 residues. The CDR3 sequence: CSVLQGATDTQYF. CDR3 DNA: TGCAGCGTTCTCCAGGGTGCGACAGATACGCAGTATTTT.

This clone came up a few times. CDR3 sequence reads: CASSYPTDSTPYGYTF. The CDR3, as DNA: TGTGCCAGCAGTTACCCAACCGATAGCACCCCCTATGGCTACACCTTC. This chain links TRBV6-6 with TRBJ1-2; D gene unclear. The germline gives CDR1 MNHNY, CDR2 SVGAGI (reference sequence). V was trimmed by 2 bases and J by 4 bases, leaving 17 bases between them. The CDR3 totals 16 residues.

This clone was detected only a few times. The chain couples TRBV2 to TRBJ2-5; perhaps TRBD2 as D (6 bases). V dropped 4 bases and J dropped 9 bases, with 12 bases sitting between them. CDR1 SNHLY and CDR2 FYNNEI come from the germline V gene. The length of the CDR3 is 12 residues. The CDR3 is CASSGGERAQYF. CDR3 bases: TGTGCCAGCAGTGGGGGGGAAAGGGCCCAGTACTTC.

This clone was seen more than once but under ten times. V is TRBV30 and J is TRBJ2-1; perhaps TRBD1 as D (6 bases). Germline V gene data show CDR1 as GTSNPN and CDR2 as SVGIG (reference sequence). The CDR3 sequence is 10 residues long. Trimming removed 6 bases at V and 9 bases at J, with 9 bases between. The CDR3 here is CACGQPEQFF. DNA of the CDR3: TGTGCCTGCGGACAGCCTGAGCAGTTCTTC.

This clone was observed a handful of times. This chain links TRBV20-1 with TRBJ2-1; D call uncertain. There are 11 residues in the CDR3. V was trimmed by 3 bases and J by 4 bases, leaving 4 bases between them. In germline, CDR1 is DFQATT, CDR2 SNEGSKA (reference sequence). The CDR3 loop is CSAREYNEQFF. The CDR3 nucleotides are TGCAGTGCTAGGGAGTACAATGAGCAGTTCTTC.

The chain links TRBV28 to TRBJ2-1; TRBD1 might be the D (6 bases). Deletions cut 6 bases from V and 3 bases from J, with 12 bases between. The germline gives CDR1 MDHEN, CDR2 SYDVKM. The CDR3 is 14 amino acids. The CDR3 protein is CASRGEQGYNEQFF. The CDR3 nucleotides read TGTGCCAGCAGAGGGGAACAGGGCTACAATGAGCAGTTCTTC.

This clone was seen a few times. The chain combines TRBV19 with TRBJ2-5; TRBD2 might be the D (6 bases). Germline lookup yields CDR1 LNHDA and CDR2 SQIVND (reference sequence). Trimming took off 3 bases at V and 7 bases at J, with 6 bases between the two ends. The CDR3 extends over 11 amino acids. The CDR3 DNA reads TGTGCCAGTAGTATCGGGGGGACCCAGTACTTC. This codes for CASSIGGTQYF.

This clone has only a few counts. This chain links TRBV5-6 with TRBJ1-4; TRBD1 matches at 10 bases. The length of the CDR3 is 12 residues. The germline CDR1 and CDR2 sequences are SGHDT and YYEEEE. The trim removed 3 bases at V and 10 bases at J, leaving 0 bases unmatched. The CDR3: CASSWTGGKLFF. CDR3 sequence (DNA): TGTGCCAGCAGCTGGACAGGGGGAAAACTGTTTTTT. The full variable domain, completed using reference TRBV5-6 and TRBJ1-4, is DAGVTQSPTHLIKTRGQQVTLRCSPKSGHDTVSWYQQALGQGPQFIFQYYEEEERQRGNFPDRFSGHQFPNYSSELNVNALLLGDSALYLCASSWTGGKLFFGSGTQLSVL.

This clone was picked up a small number of times. This chain connects TRBV4-3 to TRBJ1-1; no clear D. CDR3 size: 12 residues. Germline V gene sequence: CDR1 LGHNA, CDR2 YSLEER. V lost 0 bases to trimming and J lost 6 bases, with 5 bases between them. The CDR3 region is CASSQDRSEAFF. The CDR3 nucleotides read TGCGCCAGCAGCCAAGATAGGTCTGAAGCTTTCTTT.

The rearrangement links TRBV23-1 to TRBJ2-5; no clear D gene. TRBV23-1 counts as an open reading frame of uncertain function. V lost 4 bases and J lost 5, with 11 bases in between. The CDR3 extends over 13 amino acids. In DNA, the CDR3 is TGCGCCAGCAGTCTCGCCCCTGCGGAGACCCAGTACTTC. This gives the protein CASSLAPAETQYF.

This clone occurred a few times. The J gene is TRBJ1-2, the V gene TRBV7-8; the match to TRBD1 covers 9 bases. Germline CDR1 is SGHVS and CDR2 is FQNEAQ. There are 15 residues in the CDR3. The J segment lost 5 bases and the V segment lost 5 bases, leaving 9 bases of the junction unmatched. The CDR3 loop is CASSPGTGTGYGYTF. The CDR3 nucleotides are TGTGCCAGCAGCCCCGGGACAGGGACTGGTTATGGCTACACCTTC.

This clone has only a few counts. The rearrangement links TRBV7-2 to TRBJ1-1; TRBD1 aligns across 7 bases. Trimming removed 8 bases from V and 7 bases from J; junction bases left unmatched: 7. This CDR3 has 12 amino acids. Germline values: CDR1 SGHTA, CDR2 FQGNSA. CDR3 DNA sequence: TGTGCCAGCTTACAGGGGACAGATGAAGCTTTCTTT. This codes for CASLQGTDEAFF.

In its sample, this clone was seen a few times. The V call is TRBV18, the J call TRBJ1-6, with D perhaps matching TRBD1 (5 bases). The V end was cut by 1 base, the J end by 6 bases, with 10 bases between. Germline assignment: CDR1 KGHSH and CDR2 LQKENI. The CDR3 has 15 amino acids. CDR3 DNA sequence: TGTGCCAGCTCACCACAGGGGATTGGTAATTCACCCCTCCACTTT. This encodes CASSPQGIGNSPLHF.

This clone turned up a few times. The chain recombines TRBV10-3 with TRBJ2-1; D unclear. CDR1 and CDR2 from the germline V gene are ENHRY and SYGVKD. The CDR3 runs to 13 residues. V was trimmed by 10 bases and J by 6 bases, leaving 16 bases between them. The CDR3 loop reads CATQTPATNEQFF. The CDR3 region has the DNA TGTGCCACGCAAACACCAGCGACCAATGAGCAGTTCTTC.

The chain is built from TRBV5-1 and TRBJ2-2; no reliable D call. CDR3 size: 14 residues. Trimming removed 3 bases from V and 0 bases from J, with 6 bases in between. Germline V gene sequence: CDR1 SGHRS, CDR2 YFSETQ. The CDR3 DNA reads TGCGCCAGCAGCTCGGCACCGAACACCGGGGAGCTGTTTTTT. Its translation is CASSSAPNTGELFF.

V is TRBV6-6 and J is TRBJ1-4, with 7 bases aligning to TRBD1. The junction had 8 bases not matched to a gene; V was cut back by 6 bases and J by 1 base. Germline CDR1 reads MNHNY; CDR2 reads SVGAGI (reference sequence). The CDR3 covers 16 residues. In DNA, the CDR3 is TGTGCCAGCAGCACGACAGGGAGGAGAACTAATGAAAAACTGTTTTTT. Translating it yields CASSTTGRRTNEKLFF.

This chain joins TRBV7-9 and TRBJ1-3; 7 bases are shared with TRBD1. V lost 1 base to trimming and J lost 9 bases; unmatched junction nucleotides: 6. The CDR3 spans 14 residues. From germline, CDR1 is SEHNR and CDR2 FQNEAQ (reference sequence). The CDR3 sequence: CASSLEGAGSTIYF. The CDR3 DNA is TGTGCCAGCAGCTTAGAGGGGGCCGGGAGCACCATATATTTT. Complete variable domain (other parts from reference TRBV7-9 and TRBJ1-3): DTGVSQNPRHKITKRGQNVTFRCDPISEHNRLYWYRQTLGQGPEFLTYFQNEAQLEKSRLLSDRFSAERPKGSFSTLEIQRTEQGDSAMYLCASSLEGAGSTIYFGEGSWLTVV.